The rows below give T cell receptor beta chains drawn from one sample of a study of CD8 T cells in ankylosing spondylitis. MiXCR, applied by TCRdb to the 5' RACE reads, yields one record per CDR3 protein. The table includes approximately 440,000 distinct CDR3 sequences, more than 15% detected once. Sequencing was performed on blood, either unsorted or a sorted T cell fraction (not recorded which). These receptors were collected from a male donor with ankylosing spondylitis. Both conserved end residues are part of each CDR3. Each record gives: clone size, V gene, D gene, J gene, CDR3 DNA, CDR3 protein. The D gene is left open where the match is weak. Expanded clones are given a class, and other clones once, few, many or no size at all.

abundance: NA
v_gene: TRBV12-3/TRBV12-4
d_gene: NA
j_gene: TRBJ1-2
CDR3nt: TGTGCCAGCAGTTTTGATAGGGCGATCTATGGCTACACCTTC
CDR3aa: CASSFDRAIYGYTF

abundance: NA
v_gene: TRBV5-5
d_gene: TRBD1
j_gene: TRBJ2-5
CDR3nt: TGTGCCAGCATATTAGCAGGGGGCGACGAGACCCAGTACTTC
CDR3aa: CASILAGGDETQYF

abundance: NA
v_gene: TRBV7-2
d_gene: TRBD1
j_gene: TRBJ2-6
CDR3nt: TGTGCCAGCAGCGCAACAGGGGCTGGGGCCAACGTCCTGACTTTC
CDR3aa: CASSATGAGANVLTF

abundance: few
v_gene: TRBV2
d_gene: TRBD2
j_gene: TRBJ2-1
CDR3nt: TGTGCCAGCAGCCCTTCTAGCGGGAGGGATTACAATGAGCAGTTCTTC
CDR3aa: CASSPSSGRDYNEQFF

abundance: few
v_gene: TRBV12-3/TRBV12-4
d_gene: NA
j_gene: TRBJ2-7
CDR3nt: TGTGCCAGCAGAATCTCGTCCGGGAACCACGAGCAGTACTTC
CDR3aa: CASRISSGNHEQYF

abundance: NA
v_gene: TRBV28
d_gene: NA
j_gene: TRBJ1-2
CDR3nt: TGTGCCAGCAGTCCCCGGACAGTCCTCTATGGCTACACCTTC
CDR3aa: CASSPRTVLYGYTF

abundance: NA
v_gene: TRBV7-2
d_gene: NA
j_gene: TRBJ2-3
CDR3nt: TGTGCCAGCAGCGCGGGGTCAGATACGCAGTATTTT
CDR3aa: CASSAGSDTQYF

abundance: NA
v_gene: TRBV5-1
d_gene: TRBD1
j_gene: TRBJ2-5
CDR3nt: TGCGCCAGCAGCATGACAGGGGTGGGAGAGACCCAGTACTTC
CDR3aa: CASSMTGVGETQYF

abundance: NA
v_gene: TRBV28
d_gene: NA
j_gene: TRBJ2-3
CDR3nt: TGTGCCAGCAGTTTATATTCGGGGGGCACAGATACGCAGTATTTT
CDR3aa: CASSLYSGGTDTQYF

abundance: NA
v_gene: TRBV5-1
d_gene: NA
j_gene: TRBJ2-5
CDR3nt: TGCGCCAGCAGCTTGGAGAGGGAGGAGACCCAGTACTTC
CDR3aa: CASSLEREETQYF

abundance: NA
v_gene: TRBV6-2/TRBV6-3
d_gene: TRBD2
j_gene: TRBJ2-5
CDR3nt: TGTGCCAGCAGTTACGGGGGCGGGAGGTTGACCCAGTACTTC
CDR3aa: CASSYGGGRLTQYF

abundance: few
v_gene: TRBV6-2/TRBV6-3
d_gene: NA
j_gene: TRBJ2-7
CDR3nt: TGTGCCAGCAGTTACCCGGGGGCGCGGGAGCAGTACTTC
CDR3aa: CASSYPGAREQYF

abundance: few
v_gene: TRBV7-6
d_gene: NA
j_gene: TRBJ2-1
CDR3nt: TGTGCCAGCAGCTTCCGGGAGCAGTCCTACAATGAGCAGTTCTTC
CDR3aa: CASSFREQSYNEQFF

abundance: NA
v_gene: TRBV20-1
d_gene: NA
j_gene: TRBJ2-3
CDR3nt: TGCAGTGCTAGGGGATGGGGAAGCACAGATACGCAGTATTTT
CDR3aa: CSARGWGSTDTQYF

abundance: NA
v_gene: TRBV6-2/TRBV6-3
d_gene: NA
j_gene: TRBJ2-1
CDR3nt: TGTGCCAGCAGTCGTAGTACTGAGCAGTTCTTC
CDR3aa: CASSRSTEQFF

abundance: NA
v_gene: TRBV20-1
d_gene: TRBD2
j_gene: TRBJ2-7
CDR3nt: TGCAGTGCTTCCGGGGGGAAGGACGAGCAGTACTTC
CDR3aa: CSASGGKDEQYF

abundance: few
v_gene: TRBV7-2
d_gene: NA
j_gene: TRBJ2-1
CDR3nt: TGTGCCAGCAGCCAAAAAGGGGTCAACAATGAGCAGTTCTTC
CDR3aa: CASSQKGVNNEQFF

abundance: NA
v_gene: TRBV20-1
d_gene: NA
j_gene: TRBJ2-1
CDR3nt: TGCAGTGCACTGACTCCGCGGGTCTACAATGAGCAGTTCTTC
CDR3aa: CSALTPRVYNEQFF

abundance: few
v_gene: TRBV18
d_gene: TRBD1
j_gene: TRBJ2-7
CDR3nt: TGTGCCAGCTCACCAATACGGGACAGGGTGGGATTTGTGCAGTACTTC
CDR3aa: CASSPIRDRVGFVQYF

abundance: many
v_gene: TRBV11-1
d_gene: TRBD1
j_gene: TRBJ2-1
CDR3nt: TGTGCCAGCAGCTTAGAAAACTGGCTGGGCAGGGGGCGACACAATGAGCAGTTCTTC
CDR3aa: CASSLENWLGRGRHNEQFF

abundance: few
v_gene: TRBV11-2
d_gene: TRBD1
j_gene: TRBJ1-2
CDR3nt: TGTGCCAGCAGACCCCAGGGGGGGGCGGGTGGCTACACCTTC
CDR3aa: CASRPQGGAGGYTF

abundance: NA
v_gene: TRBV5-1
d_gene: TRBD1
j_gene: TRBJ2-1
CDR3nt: TGCGCCAGCAGCTACTACACTTCAGGGGGCAATGAGCAGTTCTTC
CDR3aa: CASSYYTSGGNEQFF

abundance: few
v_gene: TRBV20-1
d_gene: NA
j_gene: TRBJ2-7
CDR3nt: TGCAGTGCTAAGAAGGGTATCGACGAGCAGTACTTC
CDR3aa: CSAKKGIDEQYF

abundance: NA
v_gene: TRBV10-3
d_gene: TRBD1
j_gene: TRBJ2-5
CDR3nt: TGTGCCATCAGGGCCGGGACAGGGGGTCAAGAGACCCAGTACTTC
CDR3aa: CAIRAGTGGQETQYF

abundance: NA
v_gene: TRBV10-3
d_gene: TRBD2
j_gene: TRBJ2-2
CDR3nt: TGTGCCACGGGACTAGCGGGAGCTCGCGCCGGGGAGCTGTTTTTT
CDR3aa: CATGLAGARAGELFF

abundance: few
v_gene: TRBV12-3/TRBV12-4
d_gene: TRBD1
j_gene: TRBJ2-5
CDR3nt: TGTGCCAGCAGTCTGGACAGGGATCAAGAGACCCAGTACTTC
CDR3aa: CASSLDRDQETQYF

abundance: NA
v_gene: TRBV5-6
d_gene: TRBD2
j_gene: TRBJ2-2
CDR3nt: TGTGCCAGCAGCGCGTACGGGACTAGGGACACCGGGGAGCTGTTTTTT
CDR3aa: CASSAYGTRDTGELFF

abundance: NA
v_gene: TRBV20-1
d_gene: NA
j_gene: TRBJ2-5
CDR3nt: TGCAGTGCAGAGCAGCTGGAGACCCAGTACTTC
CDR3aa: CSAEQLETQYF

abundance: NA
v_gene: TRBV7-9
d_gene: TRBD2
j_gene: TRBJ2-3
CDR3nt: TGTGCCAGCAGCCATGGACTAGCTCGAGATACGCAGTATTTT
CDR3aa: CASSHGLARDTQYF

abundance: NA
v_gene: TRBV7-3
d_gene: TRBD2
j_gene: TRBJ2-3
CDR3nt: TGTGCCAGCAGCACCCCCAGTGGGACTAGCGGACCCACAGATACGCAGTATTTT
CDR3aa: CASSTPSGTSGPTDTQYF

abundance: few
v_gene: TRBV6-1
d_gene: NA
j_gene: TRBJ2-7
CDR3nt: TGTGCCAGCAGTGAATGGGGCAGGGGCTACGAGCAGTACTTC
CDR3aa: CASSEWGRGYEQYF

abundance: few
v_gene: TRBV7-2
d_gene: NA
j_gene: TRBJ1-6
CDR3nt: TGTGCCAGCAGCTTAGAGGCGGGCCTTAGTTCACCCCTCCACTTT
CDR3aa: CASSLEAGLSSPLHF

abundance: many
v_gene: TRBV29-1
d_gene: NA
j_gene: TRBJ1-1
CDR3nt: TGCAGCGTTGATTCGTCAGGAAGTGAAGCTTTCTTT
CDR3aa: CSVDSSGSEAFF

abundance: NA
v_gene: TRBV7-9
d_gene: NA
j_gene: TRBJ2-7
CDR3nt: TGTGCCAGCAGCCCTCAGGGTACCCTGTCCTACGAGCAGTACTTC
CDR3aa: CASSPQGTLSYEQYF

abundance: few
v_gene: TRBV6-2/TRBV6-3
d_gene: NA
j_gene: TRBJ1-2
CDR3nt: TGTGCCAGCAGCCAGACGCCACAGGGAACAGCGGGCTACACCTTC
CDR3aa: CASSQTPQGTAGYTF

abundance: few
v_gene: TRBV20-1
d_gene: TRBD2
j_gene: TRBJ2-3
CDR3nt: TGCAGTGCTAGAGGGGGCGGGAGGGCCGTCGGCACAGATACGCAGTATTTT
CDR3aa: CSARGGGRAVGTDTQYF

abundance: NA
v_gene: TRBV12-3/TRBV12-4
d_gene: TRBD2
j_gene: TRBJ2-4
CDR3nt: TGTGCCAGCAGTTTAGGGACTAGCGGTCTTCAGTACTTC
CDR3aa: CASSLGTSGLQYF

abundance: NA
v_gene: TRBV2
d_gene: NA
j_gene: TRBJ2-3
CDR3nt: TGTGCCAGCAGTGAGATGGGGTTCGCCTCAGATACGCAGTATTTT
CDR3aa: CASSEMGFASDTQYF

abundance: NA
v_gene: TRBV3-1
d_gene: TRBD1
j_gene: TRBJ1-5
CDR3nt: TGTGCCAGCAGCAGGACAGGCGAGCCCCAGCATTTT
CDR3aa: CASSRTGEPQHF

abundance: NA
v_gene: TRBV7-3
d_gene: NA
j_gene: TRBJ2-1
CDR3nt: TGTGCCAGCAGCTCGGACGGGGAGCAGTTCTTC
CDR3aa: CASSSDGEQFF

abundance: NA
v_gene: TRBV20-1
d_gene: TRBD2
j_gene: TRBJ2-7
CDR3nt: TGCAGTGCTAGAGATCCGGCTAGCGGGAGCCGGTCCTACGAGCAGTACTTC
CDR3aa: CSARDPASGSRSYEQYF

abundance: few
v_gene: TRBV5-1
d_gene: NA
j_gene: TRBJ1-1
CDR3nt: TGCGCCAGCAGCTTGTATCCGCAGGGGACTGAAGCTTTCTTT
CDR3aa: CASSLYPQGTEAFF

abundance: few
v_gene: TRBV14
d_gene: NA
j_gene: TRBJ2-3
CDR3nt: TGTGCCAGCACCCGGGACTTAGCAGATACGCAGTATTTT
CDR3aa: CASTRDLADTQYF

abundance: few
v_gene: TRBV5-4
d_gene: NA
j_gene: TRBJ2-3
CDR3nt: TGTGCCAGCAGGGGGGTGGGTGGGCTGAGTGACACAGATACGCAGTATTTT
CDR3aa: CASRGVGGLSDTDTQYF

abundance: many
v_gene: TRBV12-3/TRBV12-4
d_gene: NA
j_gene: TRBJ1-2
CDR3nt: TGTGCCAGCTCTGTGGCGCGATATGGCTACACCTTC
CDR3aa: CASSVARYGYTF

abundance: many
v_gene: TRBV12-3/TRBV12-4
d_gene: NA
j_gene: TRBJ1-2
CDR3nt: TGTGCCAGCACCATACAGGATGGCTACACCTTC
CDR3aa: CASTIQDGYTF

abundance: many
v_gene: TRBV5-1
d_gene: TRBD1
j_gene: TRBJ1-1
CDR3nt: TGCGCCAGCAGCTTGGGGGACAGGGCGTTCACTGAAGCTTTCTTT
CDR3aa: CASSLGDRAFTEAFF

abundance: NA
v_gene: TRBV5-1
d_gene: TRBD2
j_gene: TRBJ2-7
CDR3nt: TGCGCCAGCAGCGTGCGGGAGTACTACGAGCAGTACTTC
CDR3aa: CASSVREYYEQYF

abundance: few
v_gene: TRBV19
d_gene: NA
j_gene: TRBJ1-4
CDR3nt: TGTGCCAGTAGTATGGCAGGGGATGAAAAACTGTTTTTT
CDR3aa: CASSMAGDEKLFF